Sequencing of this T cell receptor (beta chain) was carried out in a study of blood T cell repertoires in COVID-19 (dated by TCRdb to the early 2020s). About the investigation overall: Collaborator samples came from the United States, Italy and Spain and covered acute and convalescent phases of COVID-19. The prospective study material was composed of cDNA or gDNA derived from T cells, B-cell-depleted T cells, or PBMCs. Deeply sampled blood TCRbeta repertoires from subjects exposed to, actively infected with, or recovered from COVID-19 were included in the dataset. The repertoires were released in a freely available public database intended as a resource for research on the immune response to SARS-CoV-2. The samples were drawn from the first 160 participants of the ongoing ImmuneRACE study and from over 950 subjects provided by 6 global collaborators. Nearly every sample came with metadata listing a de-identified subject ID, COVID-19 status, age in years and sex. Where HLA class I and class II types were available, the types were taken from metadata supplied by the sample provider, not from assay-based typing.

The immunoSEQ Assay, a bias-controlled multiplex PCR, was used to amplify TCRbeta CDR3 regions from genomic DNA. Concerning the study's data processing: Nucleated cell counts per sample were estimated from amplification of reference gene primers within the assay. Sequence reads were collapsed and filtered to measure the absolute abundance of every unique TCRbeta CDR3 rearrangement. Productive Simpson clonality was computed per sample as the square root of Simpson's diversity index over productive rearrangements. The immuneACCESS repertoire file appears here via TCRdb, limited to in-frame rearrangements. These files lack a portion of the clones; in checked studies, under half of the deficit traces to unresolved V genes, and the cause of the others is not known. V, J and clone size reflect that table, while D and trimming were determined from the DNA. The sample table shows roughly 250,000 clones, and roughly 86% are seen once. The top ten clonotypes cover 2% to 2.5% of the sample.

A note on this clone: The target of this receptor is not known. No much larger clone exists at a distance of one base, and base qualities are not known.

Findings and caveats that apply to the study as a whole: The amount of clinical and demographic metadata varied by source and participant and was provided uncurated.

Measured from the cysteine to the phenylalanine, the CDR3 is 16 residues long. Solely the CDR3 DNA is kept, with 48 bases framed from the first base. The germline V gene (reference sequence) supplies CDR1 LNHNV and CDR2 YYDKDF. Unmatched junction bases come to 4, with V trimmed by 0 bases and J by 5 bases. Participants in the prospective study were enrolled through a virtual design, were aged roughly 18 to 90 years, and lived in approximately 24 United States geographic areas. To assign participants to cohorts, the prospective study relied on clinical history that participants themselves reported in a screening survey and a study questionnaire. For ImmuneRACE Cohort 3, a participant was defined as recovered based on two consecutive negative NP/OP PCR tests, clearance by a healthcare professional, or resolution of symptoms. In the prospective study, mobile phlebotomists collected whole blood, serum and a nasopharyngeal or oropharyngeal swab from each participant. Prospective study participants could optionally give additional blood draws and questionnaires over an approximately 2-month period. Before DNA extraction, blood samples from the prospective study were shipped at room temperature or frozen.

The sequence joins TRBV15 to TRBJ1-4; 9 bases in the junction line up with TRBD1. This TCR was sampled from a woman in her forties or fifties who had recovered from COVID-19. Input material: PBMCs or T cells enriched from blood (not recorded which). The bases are TGTGCCACCAGCAGAGATATCGGGACAGGGAATGAAAAACTGTTTTTT. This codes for CATSRDIGTGNEKLFF.